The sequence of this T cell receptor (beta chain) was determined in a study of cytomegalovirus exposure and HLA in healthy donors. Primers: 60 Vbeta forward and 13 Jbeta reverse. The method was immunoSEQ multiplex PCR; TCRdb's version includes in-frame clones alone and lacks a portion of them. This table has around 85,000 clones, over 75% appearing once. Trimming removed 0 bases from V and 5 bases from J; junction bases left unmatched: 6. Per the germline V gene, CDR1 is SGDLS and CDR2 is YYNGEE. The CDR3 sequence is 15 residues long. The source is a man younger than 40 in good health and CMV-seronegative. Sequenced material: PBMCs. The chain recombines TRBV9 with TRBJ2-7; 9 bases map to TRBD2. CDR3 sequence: CASSVAGGGAHEQYF. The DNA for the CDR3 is TGTGCCAGCAGCGTAGCGGGCGGGGGGGCCCACGAGCAGTACTTC. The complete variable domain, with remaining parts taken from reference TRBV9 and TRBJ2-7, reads DSGVTQTPKHLITATGQRVTLRCSPRSGDLSVYWYQQSLDQGLQFLIQYYNGEERAKGNILERFSAQQFPDLHSELNLSSLELGDSALYFCASSVAGGGAHEQYFGPGTRLTVT.